This T cell receptor (beta chain) is from a study of naive and memory T cell subsets. As for this clonotype: Its antigen is currently unknown.

The beta constant-region primer was an equimolar mix of two oligonucleotides covering TRBC1 and TRBC2. Four rounds of PCR amplified the ligated cDNA using nested alpha and beta constant-region primers plus SP2. TCRdb analysed the UMI-ligation and nested PCR reads with MiXCR anew, one entry per CDR3 protein. The data show tens of thousands of distinct CDR3 sequences, approximately 10% seen once. With 2 bases clipped from V and 6 bases from J, the junction kept 10 bases outside the gene matches. The CDR3 is 16 residues long. CDR1 MDHEN and CDR2 SYDVKM come from the germline V gene. Overall study results and limits: Each distinct alpha or beta sequence counts as one clonotype. RNA-based TCR counts may shift with T cell activation and differentiation. Over 90% of naive TCR sequences appeared only once, unlike memory subsets. Findings for naive and memory subsets could not be checked against ground truth.

The sequence was obtained from a human donor in good health. Input material: central memory CD8+ T cells from blood. V and J are TRBV28 and TRBJ2-3; TRBD1 agrees at 8 bases. CDR3 sequence (DNA): TGTGCCAGCAGTTTAGCAGGGGGCCCCAGGGTGGATACGCAGTATTTT. This translates into CASSLAGGPRVDTQYF.